This T cell receptor (beta chain) was identified during a study of blood T cell repertoires in COVID-19. The overall study: Donors in Cohort 3 who had recovered were those with two negative PCRs, healthcare professional clearance, or resolution of their symptoms.

The protocol was immunoSEQ multiplex PCR, while the TCRdb copy is restricted to in-frame clones and leaves out a portion. Of approximately 360,000 clones in the sample, about 90% were seen once. V gave up 4 bases and J gave up 6 bases, with 16 bases separating them. The CDR3 consists of 15 residues. Per germline, CDR1 SGHVS and CDR2 FNYEAQ. The sample was PBMCs or T cells enriched from blood (not recorded which). This clonotype originated in a man aged 35 to 55 in a cohort exposed to, infected with or recovered from COVID-19 (not recorded which). The chain employs TRBV7-6 and TRBJ2-1, with D possibly matching TRBD1 (5 bases). CDR3 sequence: CASSYRQLGINEQFF. CDR3 DNA sequence: TGTGCCAGCAGCTACCGACAGTTGGGGATCAATGAGCAGTTCTTC.